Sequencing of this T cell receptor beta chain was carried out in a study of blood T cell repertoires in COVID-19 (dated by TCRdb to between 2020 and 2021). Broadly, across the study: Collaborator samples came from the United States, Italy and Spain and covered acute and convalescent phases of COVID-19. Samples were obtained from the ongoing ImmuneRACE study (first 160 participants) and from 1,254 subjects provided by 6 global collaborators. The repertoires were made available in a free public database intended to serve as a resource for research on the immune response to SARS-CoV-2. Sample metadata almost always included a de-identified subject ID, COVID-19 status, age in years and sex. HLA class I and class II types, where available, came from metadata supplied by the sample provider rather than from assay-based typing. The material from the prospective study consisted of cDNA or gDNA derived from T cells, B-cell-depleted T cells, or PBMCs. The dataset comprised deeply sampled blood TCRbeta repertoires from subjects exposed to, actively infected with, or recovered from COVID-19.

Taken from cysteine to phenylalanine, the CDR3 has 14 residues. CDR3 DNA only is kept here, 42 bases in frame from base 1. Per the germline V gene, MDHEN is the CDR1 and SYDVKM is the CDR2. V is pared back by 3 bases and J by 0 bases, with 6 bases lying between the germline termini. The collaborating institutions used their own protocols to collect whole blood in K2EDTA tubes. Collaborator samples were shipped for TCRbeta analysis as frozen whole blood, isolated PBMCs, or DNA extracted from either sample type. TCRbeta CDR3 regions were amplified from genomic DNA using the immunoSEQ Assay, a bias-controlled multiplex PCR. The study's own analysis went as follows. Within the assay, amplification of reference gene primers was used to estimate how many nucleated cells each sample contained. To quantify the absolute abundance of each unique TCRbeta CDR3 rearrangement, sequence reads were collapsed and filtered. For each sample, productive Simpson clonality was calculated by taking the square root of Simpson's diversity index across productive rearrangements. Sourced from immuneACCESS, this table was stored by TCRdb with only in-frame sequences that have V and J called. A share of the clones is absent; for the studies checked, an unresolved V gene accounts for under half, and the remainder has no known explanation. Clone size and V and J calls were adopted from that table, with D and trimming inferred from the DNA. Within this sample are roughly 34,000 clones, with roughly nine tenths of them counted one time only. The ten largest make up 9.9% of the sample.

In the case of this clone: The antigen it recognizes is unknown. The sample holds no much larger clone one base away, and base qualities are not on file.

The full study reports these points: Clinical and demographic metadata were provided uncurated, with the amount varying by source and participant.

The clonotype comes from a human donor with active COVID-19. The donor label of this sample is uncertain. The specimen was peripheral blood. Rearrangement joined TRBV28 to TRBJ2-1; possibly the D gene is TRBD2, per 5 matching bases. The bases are TGTGCCAGCAGTTTGGGGAGCTCCTACAATGAGCAGTTCTTC. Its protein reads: CASSLGSSYNEQFF. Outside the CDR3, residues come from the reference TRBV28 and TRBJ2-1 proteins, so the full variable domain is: DVKVTQSSRYLVKRTGEKVFLECVQDMDHENMFWYRQDPGLGLRLIYFSYDVKMKEKGDIPEGYSVSREKKERFSLILESASTNQTSMYLCASSLGSSYNEQFFGPGTRLTVL.